Listed below are T cell receptor beta chains from one sample, sequenced in a study of PD-1 blockade in classical Hodgkin lymphoma. Some clones are missing from TCRdb's copy, which holds only in-frame ones; the method was immunoSEQ multiplex PCR. The sample has under 110,000 clones, 75% to 90% seen once. The sample in question was peripheral blood mononuclear cells (PBMCs), obtained before the second cycle of nivolumab. Every receptor here comes from a human donor with classical Hodgkin lymphoma. The CDR3 runs from the conserved cysteine through the conserved F or W. A D gene is named only where the DNA matches it firmly. Some rows have no size entry. The others give once, few or many, or a class for an expanded clone.

J: TRBJ2-5
D: -
V: TRBV2
size: -
DNA: TGTGCCAGCAGTGAAGCGCACGGGGCTGGAGAGACCCAGTACTTC
CDR3: CASSEAHGAGETQYF

J: TRBJ2-1
D: -
V: TRBV20-1
size: -
DNA: TGCAGCCACGACAGGTACAATGAGCAGTTCTTC
CDR3: CSHDRYNEQFF

J: TRBJ2-7
D: -
V: TRBV5-1
size: -
DNA: TGCGCCAGCAGCTTGGCTTCCCAGGAGTCCTACGAGCAGTACTTC
CDR3: CASSLASQESYEQYF

J: TRBJ2-7
D: -
V: TRBV11-3
size: -
DNA: TGTGCCAGCAGCGGAGGAGAAGCCCCACTCTACGAGCAGTACTTC
CDR3: CASSGGEAPLYEQYF

J: TRBJ1-1
D: -
V: TRBV7-2
size: -
DNA: TGTGCCAGCAGCTACCCCAGGAGGTCGGTCGACCTTGAAGCTTTCTTT
CDR3: CASSYPRRSVDLEAFF

J: TRBJ2-4
D: -
V: TRBV10-2
size: -
DNA: TGCGCCAGCAGTGAGCAGGCGGGGCATGAAAACATTCAGTACTTC
CDR3: CASSEQAGHENIQYF

J: TRBJ1-1
D: -
V: TRBV13
size: -
DNA: TGTGCCAGCAGCTTCGACACTGAAGCTTTCTTT
CDR3: CASSFDTEAFF

J: TRBJ2-7
D: -
V: TRBV7-3
size: -
DNA: TGTGCCAGCAGCTCCGGGACGAGCTACGAGCAGTACTTC
CDR3: CASSSGTSYEQYF

J: TRBJ2-1
D: -
V: TRBV4-3
size: -
DNA: TGCGCCAGCAGCCAAGAGTGGGAAGGCCAGGGACCTTCTGATGAGCAGTTCTTC
CDR3: CASSQEWEGQGPSDEQFF

J: TRBJ2-3
D: -
V: TRBV19
size: -
DNA: TGTGCCAGTAGTATAGGGTCTCCTCAGTCAGATACGCAGTATTTT
CDR3: CASSIGSPQSDTQYF

J: TRBJ1-5
D: -
V: TRBV28
size: -
DNA: TGTGCCAGCAGCCGGGAACGATATGATAGCAATCAGCCCCAGCATTTT
CDR3: CASSRERYDSNQPQHF

J: TRBJ1-2
D: -
V: TRBV15
size: -
DNA: TGTGCCACCAGCAGAGGATCATTCTATGGCTACACCTTC
CDR3: CATSRGSFYGYTF

J: TRBJ2-5
D: TRBD2
V: TRBV7-6
size: -
DNA: TGTGCCAGCAGGGGAGGGTTCCCTCAAGAGACCCAGTACTTC
CDR3: CASRGGFPQETQYF

J: TRBJ1-1
D: -
V: TRBV7-2
size: -
DNA: TGTGCCAGCAGCTCCATCGGACAGAGTAACACTGAAGCTTTCTTT
CDR3: CASSSIGQSNTEAFF

J: TRBJ1-1
D: -
V: TRBV5-1
size: -
DNA: TGCGCCAGCAGCTTGAGGGGAGGCACTGAAGCTTTCTTT
CDR3: CASSLRGGTEAFF

J: TRBJ1-5
D: TRBD1
V: TRBV4-2
size: -
DNA: TGTGCCAGCAGCCAAGTTACAGCGGGACAGGGCCTCAATCAGCCCCAGCATTTT
CDR3: CASSQVTAGQGLNQPQHF

J: TRBJ1-6
D: -
V: TRBV6-5
size: -
DNA: TGTGCCAGCAGCCTACCGAATTCACCCCTCCACTTT
CDR3: CASSLPNSPLHF

J: TRBJ1-5
D: -
V: TRBV6-1
size: -
DNA: TGTGCCAGCAACGCCGGGAATAGCAATCAGCCCCAGCATTTT
CDR3: CASNAGNSNQPQHF

J: TRBJ1-3
D: -
V: TRBV10-3
size: -
DNA: TGTGCCATCAGTGAGCAGGGATCTGGAAACACCATATATTTT
CDR3: CAISEQGSGNTIYF

J: TRBJ1-3
D: -
V: TRBV6-5
size: -
DNA: TGTGCCAGCAACCAGGGGTCTGGAAACACCATATATTTT
CDR3: CASNQGSGNTIYF

J: TRBJ1-2
D: TRBD1
V: TRBV2
size: -
DNA: TGTGCCAGCAGCAGCGACAGGGGCTATGGCTACACCTTC
CDR3: CASSSDRGYGYTF

J: TRBJ2-7
D: TRBD1
V: TRBV6-5
size: -
DNA: TGTGCCAGCAGTACCCAACAGGGGATATACGAGCAGTACTTC
CDR3: CASSTQQGIYEQYF

J: TRBJ2-7
D: -
V: TRBV4-3
size: -
DNA: TGCGCCAGCAGCCAAGATTGGGCGGGGACTTCCTACGAGCAGTACTTC
CDR3: CASSQDWAGTSYEQYF

J: TRBJ2-7
D: -
V: TRBV2
size: -
DNA: TGTGCCAGCCAGGGTGATGGGTCCTACGAGCAGTACTTC
CDR3: CASQGDGSYEQYF

J: TRBJ2-2
D: -
V: TRBV7-8
size: -
DNA: TGTGCCAGCAGTTTACAGGACTGGGGCACCGGGGAGCTGTTTTTT
CDR3: CASSLQDWGTGELFF

J: TRBJ2-1
D: -
V: TRBV15
size: -
DNA: TGTGCCACCGGTTACTCCTACAATGAGCAGTTCTTC
CDR3: CATGYSYNEQFF

J: TRBJ2-7
D: -
V: TRBV7-9
size: few
DNA: TGTGCCAGCAGCCCGGGGACATCCTACGAGCAGTACTTC
CDR3: CASSPGTSYEQYF

J: TRBJ2-7
D: -
V: TRBV27
size: -
DNA: TGTGCCAGCAGTTTCGGGACATTTGCCGAGCAGTACTTC
CDR3: CASSFGTFAEQYF

J: TRBJ2-7
D: -
V: TRBV7-9
size: -
DNA: TGTGCCAGCAGCCCCTCCTACGAGCAGTACTTC
CDR3: CASSPSYEQYF

J: TRBJ2-5
D: -
V: TRBV9
size: -
DNA: TGTGCCAGCAGCGTAAATCCCAGTGGAGAGACCCAGTACTTC
CDR3: CASSVNPSGETQYF

J: TRBJ1-1
D: -
V: TRBV19
size: -
DNA: TGTGCCAGTAGCTCCTTGGGAGGGGGTTTGGAAGCTTTCTTT
CDR3: CASSSLGGGLEAFF

J: TRBJ2-5
D: TRBD2
V: TRBV19
size: -
DNA: TGTGCCAGTAGTATAGATTACTGGCGGGGGGCCCTGGAGACCCAGTACTTC
CDR3: CASSIDYWRGALETQYF

J: TRBJ1-5
D: -
V: TRBV6-5
size: -
DNA: TGTGCCAGCAGGCTGGGACAATATAGCAATCAGCCCCAGCATTTT
CDR3: CASRLGQYSNQPQHF

J: TRBJ2-4
D: TRBD1
V: TRBV28
size: few
DNA: TGTGCCAGCAGCCAACCCCCGGGACAGCACCTAGCCAAAAACATTCAGTACTTC
CDR3: CASSQPPGQHLAKNIQYF

J: TRBJ1-1
D: -
V: TRBV21-1
size: -
DNA: TGTGCCAGTCGACAGATCACCACTGAAGCTTTCTTT
CDR3: CASRQITTEAFF

J: TRBJ1-2
D: -
V: TRBV4-3
size: few
DNA: TGCGCCAGCAGCCTTACACGCAGGGAGGTACTCTATGGCTACACCTTC
CDR3: CASSLTRREVLYGYTF

J: TRBJ2-7
D: TRBD1
V: TRBV6-1
size: -
DNA: TGTGCCGGACACTCCGGGACAGGGGCGTACGAGCAGTACTTC
CDR3: CAGHSGTGAYEQYF

J: TRBJ1-4
D: -
V: TRBV7-9
size: -
DNA: TGTGCCCTAGGTGAAAAACTGTTTTTT
CDR3: CALGEKLFF

J: TRBJ1-2
D: TRBD1
V: TRBV2
size: -
DNA: TGTGCCAGCGGACAGGGATTAGGCTACACCTTC
CDR3: CASGQGLGYTF

J: TRBJ1-6
D: -
V: TRBV2
size: few
DNA: TGTGCCAGCAGTGAAGACAGGTTGCATTCACCCCTCCACTTT
CDR3: CASSEDRLHSPLHF

J: TRBJ2-3
D: -
V: TRBV7-2
size: -
DNA: TGTGCCAGCAGCCCCCATAGTGGCAGAGATACGCAGTATTTT
CDR3: CASSPHSGRDTQYF

J: TRBJ1-2
D: -
V: TRBV19
size: -
DNA: TGTGCCAGTAGTATTGACGGAGACTATGGCTACACCTTC
CDR3: CASSIDGDYGYTF